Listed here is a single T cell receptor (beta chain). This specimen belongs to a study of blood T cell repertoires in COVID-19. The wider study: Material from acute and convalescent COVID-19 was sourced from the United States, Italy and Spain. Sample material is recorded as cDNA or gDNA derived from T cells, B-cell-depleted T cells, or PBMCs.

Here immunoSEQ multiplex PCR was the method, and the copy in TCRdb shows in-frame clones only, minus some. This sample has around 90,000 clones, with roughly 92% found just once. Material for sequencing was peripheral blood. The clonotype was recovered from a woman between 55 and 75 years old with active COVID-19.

CDR3 sequence: CSVGTGNYGYTF. The CDR3 DNA is TGCAGCGTGGGGACAGGGAACTATGGCTACACCTTC. The chain uses TRBV29-1 and TRBJ1-2; 9 nucleotides line up with TRBD1. V shed 6 bases, J shed 2 bases, and the junction held 1 base outside the gene matches. The CDR3 runs to 12 residues. Germline V gene sequence: CDR1 SQVTM, CDR2 ANQGSEA.